Listed here are 6 T cell receptor beta chains from one sample, sequenced in a study of response to subunit inactivated influenza vaccine. TCRdb ran MiXCR on the RT-PCR reads and lists one entry per CDR3 protein. Of a few hundred thousand distinct CDR3 sequences in the sample, 11% were seen once. These data were likewise used in another study, on T cells expressing NK-cell markers. That work states: The authors generated TCR beta cDNA through 5'RACE template switching with UMIs.

Sample: PBMCs from blood, taken on the day of vaccination. These TCRs come from a middle-aged man who received an inactivated influenza vaccine.

V is TRBV4-1 and J is TRBJ2-4; 8 bases line up with TRBD2. The CDR3 consists of 18 residues. Germline CDR1 and CDR2: MGHRA and YSYEKL. V dropped 1 base and J dropped 2; count of bases not matched to a gene: 10. In nucleotides, the CDR3 is TGCGCCAGCAGCCAAGGGGGGGCGGGGGGCGCCACCAAAAACATTCAGTACTTC. Amino acid sequence: CASSQGGAGGATKNIQYF.

Many counts were recorded for this clonotype. The chain is built from TRBV4-3 and TRBJ2-5, with 7 bases fitting TRBD2. This CDR3 is built from 16 residues. The germline V gene has CDR1 LGHNA and CDR2 YSLEER. V lost 0 bases and J lost 2; bases outside the gene matches: 6. The CDR3 region is CASSQDGAGTQETQYF. DNA of the CDR3: TGCGCCAGCAGCCAAGATGGAGCGGGAACACAAGAGACCCAGTACTTC.

The rearrangement joins TRBV11-2 to TRBJ2-5; 8 nucleotides line up with TRBD2. The CDR3 runs 13 residues. Germline V gene lookup returns CDR1 SGHAT and CDR2 FQNNGV. The V and J ends lost 5 bases and 3 bases, in that order; junction bases with no gene match: 2. The CDR3 sequence is CASSQAGEETQYF. As DNA, the CDR3 is TGTGCCAGCAGCCAAGCGGGGGAAGAGACCCAGTACTTC.

This clonotype was seen ten or more times. Relative to the germline gene, one junction end is altered; a read error may explain this. V usage is TRBV20-1 and J usage is TRBJ2-3, with 9 bases aligning to TRBD2. CDR1 is DFQATT, CDR2 SNEGSKA, per germline (reference sequence). CDR3 length: 14 residues. CDR3 nucleotides: TGCAGTCCTAGCGGGATCGGAGCCACAGATACGCAGTATTTT. Its protein is CSPSGIGATDTQYF.

The genes are TRBV18 and TRBJ2-3; weak D call: TRBD2 (6 bases). V lost 5 bases and J 6 bases, leaving 15 bases between the germline ends. This CDR3 is 14 amino acids long. Germline V CDR1 and CDR2: KGHSH, LQKENI. CDR3 protein: CASSVLATRDTQYF. The CDR3 DNA reads as TGTGCCAGCTCAGTTCTAGCGACCAGGGATACGCAGTATTTT.

This clonotype was observed a handful of times. The chain employs TRBV10-3 and TRBJ1-5; D possibly corresponds to TRBD1 (5 bases). This CDR3 is built from 16 residues. The V end was cut by 1 base, the J end by 7 bases, with 17 bases between. Germline assignment: CDR1 ENHRY and CDR2 SYGVKD. CDR3 residues: CAISEWGDLSGQPQHF. The CDR3 DNA reads TGTGCCATCAGTGAGTGGGGGGACCTGAGCGGGCAGCCCCAGCATTTT.